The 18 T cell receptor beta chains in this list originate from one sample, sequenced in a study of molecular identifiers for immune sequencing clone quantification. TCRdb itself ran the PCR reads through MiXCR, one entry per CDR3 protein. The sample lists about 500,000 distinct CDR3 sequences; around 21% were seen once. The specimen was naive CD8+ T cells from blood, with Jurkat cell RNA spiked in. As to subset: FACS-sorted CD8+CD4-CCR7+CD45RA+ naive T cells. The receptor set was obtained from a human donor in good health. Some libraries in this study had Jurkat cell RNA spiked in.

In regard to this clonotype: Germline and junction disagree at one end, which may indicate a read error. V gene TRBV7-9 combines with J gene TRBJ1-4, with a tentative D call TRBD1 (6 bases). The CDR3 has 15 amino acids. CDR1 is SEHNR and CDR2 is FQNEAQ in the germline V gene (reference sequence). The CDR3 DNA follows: TGTGCCGACAGCTTAGCCCAGGGGAAGGATGAAGAACTGTTTTTT. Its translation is CADSLAQGKDEELFF.

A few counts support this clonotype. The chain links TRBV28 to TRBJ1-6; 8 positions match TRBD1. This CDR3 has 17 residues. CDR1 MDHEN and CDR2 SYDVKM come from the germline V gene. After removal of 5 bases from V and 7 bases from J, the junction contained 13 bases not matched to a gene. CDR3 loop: CASSPEQGDPKNSPLHF. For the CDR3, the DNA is TGTGCCAGCAGTCCAGAACAGGGGGACCCAAAAAATTCACCCCTCCACTTT.

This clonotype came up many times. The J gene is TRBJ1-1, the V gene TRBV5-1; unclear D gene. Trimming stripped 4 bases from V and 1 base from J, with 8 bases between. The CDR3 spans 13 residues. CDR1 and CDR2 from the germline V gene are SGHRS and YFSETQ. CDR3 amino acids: CASSPNPNTEAFF. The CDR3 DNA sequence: TGCGCCAGCAGCCCAAACCCGAACACTGAAGCTTTCTTT.

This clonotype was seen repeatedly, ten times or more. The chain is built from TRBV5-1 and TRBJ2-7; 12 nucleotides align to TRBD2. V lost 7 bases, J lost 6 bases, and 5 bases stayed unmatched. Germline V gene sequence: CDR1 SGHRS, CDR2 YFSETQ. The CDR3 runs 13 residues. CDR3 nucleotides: TGCGCCAGCTCTAGCGGGGGGGCTTCCGAGCAGTACTTC. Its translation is CASSSGGASEQYF.

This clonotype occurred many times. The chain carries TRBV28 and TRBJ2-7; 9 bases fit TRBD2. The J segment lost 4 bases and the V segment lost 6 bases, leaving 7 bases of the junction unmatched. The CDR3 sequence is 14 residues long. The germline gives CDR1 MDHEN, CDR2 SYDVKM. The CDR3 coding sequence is TGTGCCAGCAGCCTCCGACTAGCGGAATACGAGCAGTACTTC. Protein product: CASSLRLAEYEQYF.

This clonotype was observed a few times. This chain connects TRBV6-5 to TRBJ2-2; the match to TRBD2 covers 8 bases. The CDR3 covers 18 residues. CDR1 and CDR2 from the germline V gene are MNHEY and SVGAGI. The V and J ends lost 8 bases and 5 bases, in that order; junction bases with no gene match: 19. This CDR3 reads CASGSGYSGKVGTGELFF. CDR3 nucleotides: TGTGCCAGCGGGAGTGGGTATAGCGGGAAAGTAGGGACCGGGGAGCTGTTTTTT.

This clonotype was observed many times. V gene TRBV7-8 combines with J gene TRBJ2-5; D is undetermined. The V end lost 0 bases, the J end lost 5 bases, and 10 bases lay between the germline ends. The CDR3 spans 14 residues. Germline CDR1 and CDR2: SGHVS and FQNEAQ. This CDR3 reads CASSLALGKETQYF. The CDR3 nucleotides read TGTGCCAGCAGCTTAGCCCTAGGGAAGGAGACCCAGTACTTC. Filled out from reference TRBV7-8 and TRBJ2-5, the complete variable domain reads GAGVSQSPRYKVAKRGQDVALRCDPISGHVSLFWYQQALGQGPEFLTYFQNEAQLDKSGLPSDRFFAERPEGSVSTLKIQRTQQEDSAVYLCASSLALGKETQYFGPGTRLLVL.

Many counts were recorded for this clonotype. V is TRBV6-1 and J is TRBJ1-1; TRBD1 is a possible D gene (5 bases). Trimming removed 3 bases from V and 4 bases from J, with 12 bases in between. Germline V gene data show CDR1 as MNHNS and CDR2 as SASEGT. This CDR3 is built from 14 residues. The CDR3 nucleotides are TGTGCCAGCAGTGATTGGGGGGTAGGCACTGAAGCTTTCTTT. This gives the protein CASSDWGVGTEAFF.

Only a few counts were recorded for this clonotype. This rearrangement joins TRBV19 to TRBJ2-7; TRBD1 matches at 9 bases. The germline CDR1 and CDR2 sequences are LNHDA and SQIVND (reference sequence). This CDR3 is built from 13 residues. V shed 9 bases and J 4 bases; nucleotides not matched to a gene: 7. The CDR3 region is CASAPGQGYEQYF. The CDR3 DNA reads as TGTGCCAGCGCGCCGGGACAGGGATACGAGCAGTACTTC.

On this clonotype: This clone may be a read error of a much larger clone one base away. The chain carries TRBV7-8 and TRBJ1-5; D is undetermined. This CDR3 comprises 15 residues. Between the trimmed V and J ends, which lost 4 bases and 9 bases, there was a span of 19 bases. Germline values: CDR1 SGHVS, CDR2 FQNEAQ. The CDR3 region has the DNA TGTGCCAGCAGCTCAGATGACGGTTCCTCTTGGCCCCAGCATTTT. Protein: CASSSDDGSSWPQHF.

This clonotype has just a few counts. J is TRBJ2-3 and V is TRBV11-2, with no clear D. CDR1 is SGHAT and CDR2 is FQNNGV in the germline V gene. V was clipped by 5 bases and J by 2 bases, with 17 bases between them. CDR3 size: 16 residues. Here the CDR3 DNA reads TGTGCCAGCAGCCCGGGCTTTGGTACCGACACAGATACGCAGTATTTT. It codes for CASSPGFGTDTDTQYF.

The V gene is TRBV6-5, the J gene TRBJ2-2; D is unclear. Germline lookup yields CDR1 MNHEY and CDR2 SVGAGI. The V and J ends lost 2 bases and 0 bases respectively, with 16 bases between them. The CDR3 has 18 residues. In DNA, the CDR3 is TGTGCCAGCAGTTACGGCCCGCTGTTGGACGCGAACACCGGGGAGCTGTTTTTT. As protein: CASSYGPLLDANTGELFF.

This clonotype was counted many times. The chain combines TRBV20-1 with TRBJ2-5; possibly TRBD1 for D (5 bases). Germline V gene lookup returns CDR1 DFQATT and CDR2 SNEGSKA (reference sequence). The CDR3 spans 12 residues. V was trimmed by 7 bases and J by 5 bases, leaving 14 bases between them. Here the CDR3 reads CSVGQGIETQYF. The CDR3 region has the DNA TGCAGTGTCGGGCAGGGTATCGAGACCCAGTACTTC.

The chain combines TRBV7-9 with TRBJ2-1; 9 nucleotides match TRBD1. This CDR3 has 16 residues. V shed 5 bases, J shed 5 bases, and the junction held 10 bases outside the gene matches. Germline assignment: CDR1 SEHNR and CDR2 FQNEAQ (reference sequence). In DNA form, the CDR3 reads TGTGCCAGCAGCCGTTCTGCACAGGGGGCCCACAATGAGCAGTTCTTC. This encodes CASSRSAQGAHNEQFF.

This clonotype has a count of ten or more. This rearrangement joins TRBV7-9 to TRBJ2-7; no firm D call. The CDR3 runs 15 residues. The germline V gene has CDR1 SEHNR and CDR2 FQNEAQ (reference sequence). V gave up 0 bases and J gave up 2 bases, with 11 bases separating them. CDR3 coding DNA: TGTGCCAGCAGCTTAGCCCTACTGGGTCCCTACGAGCAGTACTTC. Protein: CASSLALLGPYEQYF.

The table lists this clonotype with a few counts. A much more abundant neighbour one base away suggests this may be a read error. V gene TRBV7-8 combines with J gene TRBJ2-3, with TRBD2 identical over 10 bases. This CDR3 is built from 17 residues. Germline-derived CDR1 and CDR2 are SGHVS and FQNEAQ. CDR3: CASSLDPAGGLADAQYF. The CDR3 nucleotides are TGTGCCAGCAGCTTAGATCCAGCGGGGGGGCTGGCAGATGCGCAGTATTTT.

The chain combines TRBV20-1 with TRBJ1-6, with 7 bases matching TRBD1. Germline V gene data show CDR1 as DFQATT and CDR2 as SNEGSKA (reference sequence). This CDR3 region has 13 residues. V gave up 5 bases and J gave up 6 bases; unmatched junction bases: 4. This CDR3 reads CSASHRGNSPLHF. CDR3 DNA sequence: TGCAGTGCTTCACACAGGGGTAATTCACCCCTCCACTTT.

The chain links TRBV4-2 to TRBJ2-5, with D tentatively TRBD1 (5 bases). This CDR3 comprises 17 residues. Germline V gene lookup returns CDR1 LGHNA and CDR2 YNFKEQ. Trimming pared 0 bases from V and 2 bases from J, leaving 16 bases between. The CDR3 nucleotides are TGTGCCAGCAGCCAAGAGGTAGTAGTTTACAGGCAAGAGACCCAGTACTTC. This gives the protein CASSQEVVVYRQETQYF.